These T cell receptor beta chains were read from a single sample in a study of blood T cell repertoires in COVID-19. Libraries were prepared by immunoSEQ multiplex PCR; TCRdb keeps only in-frame clonotypes and omits some of them. The table records under 200,000 clones, about 83% of them present only once. The specimen was peripheral blood. The receptors derive from a man aged 35-49 years who had recovered from COVID-19. Each CDR3 is given with its conserved first and last residue. D genes are given only for firm matches. Size values are once, few and many counts, or a class for expanded clones, and some rows have none.

j_call,v_call,clone_size,d_call,cdr3_nt,cdr3_aa
TRBJ1-1,TRBV5-1,-,TRBD1,TGCGCCAGCAGCTTGGGAGGGACAGCGAACACTGAAGCTTTCTTT,CASSLGGTANTEAFF
TRBJ1-5,TRBV18,few,-,TGTGCCAGCTCACAGGGGAATCAGCCCCAGCATTTT,CASSQGNQPQHF
TRBJ1-4,TRBV7-9,few,-,TGTGCCAGCAGCTTAGACTGGCAGGGTAATGAAAAACTGTTTTTT,CASSLDWQGNEKLFF
TRBJ1-2,TRBV29-1,few,-,TGCAGCGTTGAAGATATTGGAGATGGCTACACCTTC,CSVEDIGDGYTF
TRBJ2-1,TRBV9,-,TRBD2,TGTGCCAGCAGCGTAGGCGGGAGTTTCTTCTACAATGAGCAGTTCTTC,CASSVGGSFFYNEQFF
TRBJ2-7,TRBV6-2/TRBV6-3,-,TRBD2,TGTGCCAGCAGTCAACGGGCGACTAGCGCGAGGGAGCAGTACTTC,CASSQRATSAREQYF
TRBJ1-6,TRBV5-6,-,-,TGTGCCAGCAGCCCAATTGGGGGACTTTCTCCCCTCCACTTT,CASSPIGGLSPLHF
TRBJ2-5,TRBV11-3,-,TRBD1,TGTGCCAGCAACCCCGGACAGGGTCGCCAAGAGACCCAGTACTTC,CASNPGQGRQETQYF
TRBJ1-1,TRBV4-2,-,-,TGTGCCAGCAGCCAAGAGAGATTGCAGAACACTGAAGCTTTCTTT,CASSQERLQNTEAFF
TRBJ2-5,TRBV4-2,-,-,TGTGCCAGCAGCCAAGTGGGGGCCGGATTGGGGGAGACCCAGTACTTC,CASSQVGAGLGETQYF
TRBJ2-7,TRBV6-5,few,-,TGTGCCAGCAGCGATCTACTAGAGGCATCCTACGAGCAGTACTTC,CASSDLLEASYEQYF
TRBJ1-2,TRBV4-3,-,TRBD1,TGCGCCAGCAGCCAAGATCTAGGGGGCTTCTATGGCTACACCTTC,CASSQDLGGFYGYTF
TRBJ2-2,TRBV12-5,-,-,TGTGCTAGTGGTTCAACTAGCTCCTCCGGGGAGCTGTTTTTT,CASGSTSSSGELFF
TRBJ2-7,TRBV4-3,medium-sized,-,TGCGCCAGCAGCCTTGGGCAGGGGTACGAGCAGTACTTC,CASSLGQGYEQYF
TRBJ1-5,TRBV10-3,-,TRBD1,TGTGCCATCAGCGGGACAGGGAGTTACAATCAGCCCCAGCATTTT,CAISGTGSYNQPQHF
TRBJ1-2,TRBV29-1,-,-,TGCAGCGTTGAACCCCGGGACAATAACTATGGCTACACCTTC,CSVEPRDNNYGYTF
TRBJ2-3,TRBV6-1,-,-,TGTGCCAGCACCTCAACAAATACGCAGTATTTT,CASTSTNTQYF
TRBJ1-6,TRBV7-2,-,-,TGTGCCAGCAGCTTCAGCGCAGGGTTTGCCTATAATTCACCCCTCCACTTT,CASSFSAGFAYNSPLHF
TRBJ2-7,TRBV4-2,-,-,TGTGCCAGCAGCCAAAGATCCCTCGGGGGCGAGCAGTACTTC,CASSQRSLGGEQYF
TRBJ2-3,TRBV6-5,once,TRBD1,TGTGCCAGCACCAAGGGACAGAGAGATACGCAGTATTTT,CASTKGQRDTQYF
TRBJ2-4,TRBV21-1,once,-,TGTGCCAGCTTCCAGACCGCCGGGACAGGAAAAAACATTCAGTACTTC,CASFQTAGTGKNIQYF
TRBJ2-5,TRBV3-1/TRBV3-2,-,TRBD2,TGTGCCAGCAGCCAAGAGGTCCTAGCGGGAGACCTCCAAGAGACCCAGTACTTC,CASSQEVLAGDLQETQYF
TRBJ2-3,TRBV27,-,TRBD2,TGTGCCAGCAGTTTATTTGCGTCACCAGGGGGACTAGCGGGAGGGCCGGACACAGATACGCAGTATTTT,CASSLFASPGGLAGGPDTDTQYF
TRBJ1-1,TRBV28,once,TRBD1,TGTGCCAGCAGCAGGGACAGATGGACTGAAGCTTTCTTT,CASSRDRWTEAFF
TRBJ2-7,TRBV3-1/TRBV3-2,-,TRBD2,TGTGCCAGCAGCCAAGAGACTAGCGGGTTTAGCTCCTACGAGCAGTACTTC,CASSQETSGFSSYEQYF
TRBJ1-1,TRBV19,-,-,TGTGCCAGTAGTATTCTGGGCCAGGGGAACACTGAAGCTTTCTTT,CASSILGQGNTEAFF
TRBJ1-2,TRBV6-5,-,-,TGTGCCAGCAGTTACTCGATGGCGGAAAACTATGGCTACACCTTC,CASSYSMAENYGYTF
TRBJ2-1,TRBV14,-,TRBD2,TGTGCCAGCAGCCAAGAAAGGCTAGCGGGACTCAGATCCTACAATGAGCAGTTCTTC,CASSQERLAGLRSYNEQFF
TRBJ2-1,TRBV24-1,-,TRBD2,TGTGCCACCAGTGACACCGGGACTAGCGGGAGTTTCGATGAGCAGTTCTTC,CATSDTGTSGSFDEQFF
TRBJ2-1,TRBV27,-,-,TGTGCCAGCAGCACAGAATTTTTCCACAATGAGCAGTTCTTC,CASSTEFFHNEQFF
TRBJ1-1,TRBV2,few,-,TGTGCCAGCAGTGCCGACTGGCGGGCTGAAGCTTTCTTT,CASSADWRAEAFF
TRBJ1-6,TRBV5-6,few,-,TGTGCCAGCAGTGAACGGAGCTCCTATAATTCACCCCTCCACTTT,CASSERSSYNSPLHF